This T cell receptor beta chain stems from a study of T cells in Graves' hyperthyroidism and ophthalmopathy. Hyperthyroidism had been newly diagnosed in patients aged 18 to 65, and its duration was under 2 months. TCR beta CDR3 region amplification was performed from RNA transcripts. TCR CDR3 regions were first amplified by RT-PCR with HTBI primers. TCRdb independently ran MiXCR on the multiplex PCR reads; one entry per CDR3 protein. The table shows about 710,000 distinct CDR3 sequences, with 15% to 20% occurring only once. This clonotype was detected many times. The CDR3 is 12 residues long. Germline V CDR1 and CDR2: SNHLY, FYNNEI. Trimming pared 8 bases from V and 1 base from J, leaving 9 bases between.

This chain joins TRBV2 and TRBJ2-7; D may match TRBD1 or TRBD2 (5 bases each). Sequencing was done on a sample of blood. The receptor was derived from a man aged 18 to 29 with Graves' hyperthyroidism. The CDR3, as DNA: TGTGCCAGCCTGGGGGTGTCCTACGAGCAGTACTTC. Protein: CASLGVSYEQYF.